One sample yielded the 17 T cell receptor beta chains listed below, sequenced in a study of spatial heterogeneity in lung cancer. Time point here: blood at routine non-recurrence follow-up after resection. TCRdb reanalysed the 5' RACE reads using MiXCR and keeps one entry per CDR3 protein. The profile shows about 15,000 distinct CDR3 sequences, 5% to 7.5% of them singletons. The sample consisted of PBMCs, taken at follow-up. The receptors were sampled from a male donor with early-stage non-small cell lung cancer.

This clonotype was recorded many times. The rearrangement links TRBV2 to TRBJ2-7; tentative D call: TRBD1 (5 bases). Trimming took off 3 bases at V and 2 bases at J, with 11 bases between the two ends. This CDR3 contains 14 residues. CDR1 SNHLY and CDR2 FYNNEI come from the germline V gene. CDR3 sequence: CASSETVMTYEQYF. CDR3 DNA sequence: TGTGCCAGCAGTGAGACAGTCATGACCTACGAGCAGTACTTC.

As regards this clonotype: Its ends do not fully match the called genes, so a read error is possible. The rearrangement joins TRBV15 to TRBJ2-7; 7 nucleotides agree with TRBD2. The germline V gene has CDR1 LNHNV and CDR2 YYDKDF (reference sequence). This CDR3 has 16 residues. This CDR3 is CVTSRDRPAGPYEQYF. The CDR3 DNA is TGTGTCACCAGCAGAGATCGCCCAGCGGGACCCTACGAGCAGTACTTC.

This clonotype showed up many times. The chain links TRBV29-1 to TRBJ2-5; TRBD2 is a possible D gene (5 bases). Germline V gives CDR1 SQVTM, CDR2 ANQGSEA. V was cut by 4 bases and J by 1 base, with 10 bases left in between. The CDR3 length is 13 residues. The CDR3: CSVAGSGQETQYF. In DNA, the CDR3 is TGCAGCGTTGCGGGGAGCGGCCAAGAGACCCAGTACTTC.

The chain is built from TRBV5-6 and TRBJ1-1; maybe TRBD1 (5 bases). Trimming removed 4 bases at V and 4 bases at J, with 17 bases between. From germline, CDR1 is SGHDT and CDR2 YYEEEE. CDR3 length equals 15 residues. CDR3 region: CASSEPRGLGTEAFF. DNA for the CDR3: TGTGCCAGCAGCGAGCCCCGGGGGTTGGGCACTGAAGCTTTCTTT.

In its sample, this clonotype was seen many times. V and J are TRBV28 and TRBJ2-7, with D perhaps TRBD2 (7 bases). This CDR3 is built from 16 residues. The V and J ends lost 2 bases and 6 bases respectively, with 20 bases between them. Per the germline V gene, CDR1 is MDHEN and CDR2 is SYDVKM. The CDR3 loop reads CASSLGGAGVVGEQYF. In nucleotides, the CDR3 is TGTGCCAGCAGTTTAGGGGGGGCGGGAGTCGTGGGCGAGCAGTACTTC.

This clonotype appeared many times. The J gene is TRBJ2-1, the V gene TRBV7-2; TRBD1 agrees at 9 bases. CDR1 is SGHTA, CDR2 FQGNSA, per germline. The CDR3 extends over 16 amino acids. The ends lost 5 bases at V and 0 bases at J; junction bases unmatched: 5. The CDR3 sequence: CASSEQGAGSYNEQFF. CDR3 coding DNA: TGTGCCAGCAGCGAACAGGGGGCCGGCTCCTACAATGAGCAGTTCTTC.

This clonotype was seen repeatedly, ten times or more. This chain joins TRBV24-1 and TRBJ2-7; D uncertain. CDR1 is KGHDR and CDR2 is SFDVKD in the germline V gene. The V end lost 6 bases, the J end lost 3 bases, and 8 bases lay between the germline ends. The CDR3 spans 12 residues. The CDR3 here is CATSRTGYEQYF. The CDR3 bases are TGTGCCACCAGTAGGACGGGCTACGAGCAGTACTTC.

This chain uses TRBV7-3 with TRBJ2-1, with TRBD2 as a possible D gene (6 bases). The CDR3 loop spans 16 amino acids. In germline, CDR1 is SGHTA, CDR2 FQGTGA. Trimming took 0 bases from V and 5 from J, leaving 14 bases between them. The CDR3: CASSLTASGRNNEQFF. As DNA, the CDR3 is TGTGCCAGCAGCTTAACAGCGAGCGGGCGCAACAATGAGCAGTTCTTC.

This clonotype was seen ten or more times. V usage is TRBV11-2 and J usage is TRBJ2-5; 7 bases match TRBD2. The V gene end was trimmed by 1 base and the J gene end by 4 bases; junction bases not matched to a gene: 3. CDR1 SGHAT and CDR2 FQNNGV come from the germline V gene. CDR3 length equals 14 residues. In DNA form, the CDR3 reads TGTGCCAGCAGCTTAGGCGGGAGCGGAGAGACCCAGTACTTC. The encoded protein is CASSLGGSGETQYF.

In this sample, this clonotype is medium-sized. The CDR3 loop reads CSAYRGGGSNQPQHF. The DNA for the CDR3 is TGCAGTGCTTACAGGGGGGGAGGTAGCAATCAGCCCCAGCATTTT. The gene calls are TRBV20-1 and TRBJ1-5, with 8 bases lining up with TRBD1. V shed 5 bases and J 0 bases; nucleotides not matched to a gene: 6. CDR3 length equals 15 residues. Per the germline V gene, CDR1 is DFQATT and CDR2 is SNEGSKA (reference sequence).

The rearrangement links TRBV20-1 to TRBJ1-2; D uncertain. This CDR3 is 11 amino acids long. Germline V gene data show CDR1 as DFQATT and CDR2 as SNEGSKA (reference sequence). V lost 5 bases to trimming and J lost 6 bases, with 10 bases between them. This CDR3 reads CSAHGRNGYTF. CDR3 in DNA: TGCAGTGCTCACGGAAGGAATGGCTACACCTTC.

This clonotype was picked up a small number of times. V and J are TRBV20-1 and TRBJ1-4; no clear D gene. CDR3 length equals 11 residues. Germline V gene data show CDR1 as DFQATT and CDR2 as SNEGSKA (reference sequence). The germline V and J ends were trimmed by 6 bases and 7 bases, with 9 bases remaining between them. CDR3: CSAIGREKLFF. The CDR3 DNA reads as TGCAGTGCCATCGGACGTGAAAAACTGTTTTTT.

This clonotype was detected ten times or more. V usage is TRBV20-1 and J usage is TRBJ2-5, with a tentative D call TRBD2 (7 bases). This CDR3 region has 14 residues. Germline lookup yields CDR1 DFQATT and CDR2 SNEGSKA (reference sequence). The DNA for the CDR3 is TGCGGGACCCTTGGGGGGGGCCGGAGGGAGACCCAGTACTTC. It specifies CGTLGGGRRETQYF.

This clonotype has a count of ten or more. The V and J genes are TRBV7-9 and TRBJ2-1; D is ambiguous. Germline V gene lookup returns CDR1 SEHNR and CDR2 FQNEAQ (reference sequence). V lost 10 bases and J lost 3, with 10 bases in between. The CDR3 has 12 residues. The CDR3: CATDSVYNEQFF. In DNA form, the CDR3 reads TGTGCCACCGACTCGGTCTACAATGAGCAGTTCTTC.

This clonotype was found many times. CDR3 in DNA: TGTGCCAGCAGCTTATCCGAATACGAGCAGTACTTC. It yields the protein CASSLSEYEQYF. The chain uses TRBV7-9 and TRBJ2-7; the D is unclear. The CDR3 has 12 amino acids. Per germline, CDR1 SEHNR and CDR2 FQNEAQ (reference sequence). Trimming took off 2 bases at V and 4 bases at J, with 6 bases between the two ends.

This clonotype came up many times. The rearrangement joins TRBV7-8 to TRBJ2-7, with D maybe TRBD2 (7 bases). This CDR3 contains 13 residues. V lost 10 bases, J lost 2 bases, and 15 bases lay in between. CDR1 and CDR2 from the germline V gene are SGHVS and FQNEAQ. In nucleotides, the CDR3 is TGTGCCACAGGGGAGGGGACGGCCTACGAGCAGTACTTC. Encoded protein: CATGEGTAYEQYF. Complete variable domain (other parts from reference TRBV7-8 and TRBJ2-7): GAGVSQSPRYKVAKRGQDVALRCDPISGHVSLFWYQQALGQGPEFLTYFQNEAQLDKSGLPSDRFFAERPEGSVSTLKIQRTQQEDSAVYLCATGEGTAYEQYFGPGTRLTVT.

This clonotype showed up many times. V usage is TRBV5-1 and J usage is TRBJ1-2, with unresolved D. The CDR3 consists of 16 residues. Per germline, CDR1 SGHRS and CDR2 YFSETQ. The V end lost 0 bases, the J end lost 5 bases, and 17 bases lay between the germline ends. CDR3 coding DNA: TGCGCCAGCAGCTTGGAGCCCGTTTACACCCAGTATGGCTACACCTTC. Its translation: CASSLEPVYTQYGYTF.